Sequencing of this TCR beta chain was carried out in a study of radiotherapy plus CTLA-4 blockade in lung cancer. Study-level background: Among all patients, approximately 17% showed objective responses, while roughly 31% had disease control. Study results and limitations: After treatment with radiotherapy plus ipilimumab, TCR clones that came from the tumor expanded in blood. Alongside interferon-beta, early blood T cell clone dynamics were reportedly the best predictor of response.

CDR3 length equals 14 residues. V shed 2 bases, J shed 4 bases, and the junction held 4 bases outside the gene matches. Germline-derived CDR1 and CDR2 are KGHSH and LQKENI. The table came from immunoSEQ multiplex PCR; TCRdb's copy has only in-frame clones and leaves some out. The top ten clones hold around 0.87% of a sample with 81,000 or so clones, 70% to 90% of them seen once. Concerning this clone: The antigen is not known.

The material was peripheral blood, obtained from a patient treated with radiotherapy plus ipilimumab. V usage is TRBV18 and J usage is TRBJ1-2, with TRBD1 matching over 7 bases. The TCR comes from a human donor with non-small cell lung cancer who had stable disease on radiotherapy plus ipilimumab. The CDR3 spells CASSPGTDLYGYTF. CDR3 DNA: TGTGCCAGCTCACCAGGGACAGACCTCTATGGCTACACCTTC.